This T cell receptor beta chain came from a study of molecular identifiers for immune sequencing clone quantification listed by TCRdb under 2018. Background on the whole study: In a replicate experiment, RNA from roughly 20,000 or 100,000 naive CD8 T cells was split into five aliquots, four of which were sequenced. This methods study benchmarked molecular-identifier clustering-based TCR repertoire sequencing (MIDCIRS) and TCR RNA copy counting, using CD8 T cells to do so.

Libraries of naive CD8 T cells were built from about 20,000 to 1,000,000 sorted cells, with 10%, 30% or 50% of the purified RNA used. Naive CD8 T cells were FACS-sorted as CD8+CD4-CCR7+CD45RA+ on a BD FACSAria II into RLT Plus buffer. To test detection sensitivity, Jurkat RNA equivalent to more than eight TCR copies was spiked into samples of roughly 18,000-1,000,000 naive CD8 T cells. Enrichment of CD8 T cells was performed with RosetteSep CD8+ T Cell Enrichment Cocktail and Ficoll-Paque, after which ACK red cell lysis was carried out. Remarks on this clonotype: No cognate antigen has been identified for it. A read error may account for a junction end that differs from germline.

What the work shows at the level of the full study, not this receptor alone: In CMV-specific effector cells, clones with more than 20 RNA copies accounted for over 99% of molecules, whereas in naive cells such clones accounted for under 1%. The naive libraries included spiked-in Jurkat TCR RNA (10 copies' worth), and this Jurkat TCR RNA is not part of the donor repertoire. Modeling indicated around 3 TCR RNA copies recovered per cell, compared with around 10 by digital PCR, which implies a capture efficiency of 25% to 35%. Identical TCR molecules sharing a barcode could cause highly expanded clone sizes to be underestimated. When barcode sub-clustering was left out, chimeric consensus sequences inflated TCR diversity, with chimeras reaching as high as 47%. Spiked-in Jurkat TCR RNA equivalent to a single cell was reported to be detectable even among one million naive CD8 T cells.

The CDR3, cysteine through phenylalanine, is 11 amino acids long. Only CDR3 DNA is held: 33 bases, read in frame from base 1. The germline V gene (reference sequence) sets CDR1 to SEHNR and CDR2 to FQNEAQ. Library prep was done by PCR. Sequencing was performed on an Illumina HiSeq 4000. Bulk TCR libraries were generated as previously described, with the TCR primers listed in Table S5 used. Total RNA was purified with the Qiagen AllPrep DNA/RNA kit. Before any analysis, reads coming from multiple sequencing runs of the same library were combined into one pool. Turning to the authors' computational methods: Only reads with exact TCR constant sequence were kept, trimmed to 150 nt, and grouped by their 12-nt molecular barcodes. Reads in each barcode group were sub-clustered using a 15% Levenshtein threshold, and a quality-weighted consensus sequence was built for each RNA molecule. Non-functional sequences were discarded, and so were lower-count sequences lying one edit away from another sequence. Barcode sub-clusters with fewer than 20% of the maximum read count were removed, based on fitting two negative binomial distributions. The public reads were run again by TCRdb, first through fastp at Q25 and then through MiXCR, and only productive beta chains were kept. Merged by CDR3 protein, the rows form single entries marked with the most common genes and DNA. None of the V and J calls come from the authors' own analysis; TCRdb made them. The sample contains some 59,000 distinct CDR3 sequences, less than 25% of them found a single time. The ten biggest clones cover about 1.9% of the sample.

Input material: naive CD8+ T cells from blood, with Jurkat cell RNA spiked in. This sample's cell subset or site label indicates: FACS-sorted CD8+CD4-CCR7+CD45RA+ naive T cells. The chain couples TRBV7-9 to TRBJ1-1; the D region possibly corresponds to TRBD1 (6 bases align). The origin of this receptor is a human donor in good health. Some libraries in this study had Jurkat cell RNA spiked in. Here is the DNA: TGCAGCGGGGGGCAGGGCACTGAAGCTTTCTTT. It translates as CSGGQGTEAFF.